The clone carrying this TCR beta chain was seen only once. The record originates from a study of radiation and T cells in renal cell carcinoma. Time point in this sample: baseline pretreatment blood. Documented treatment: 15 Gy SBRT to primary tumor, nephrectomy 4 weeks later. Trimming removed 0 bases at V and 6 bases at J, with 12 bases between. The CDR3 runs 14 residues. The germline V gene has CDR1 SEHNR and CDR2 FQNEAQ (reference sequence). Clones were sequenced by immunoSEQ multiplex PCR, and TCRdb holds only the in-frame ones, with some missing. The table shows roughly 150,000 clones, with roughly nine tenths occurring only once.

The origin of this receptor is a woman in her 70s with renal cell carcinoma. This chain uses TRBV7-9 with TRBJ2-7; D may be TRBD2 (5 bases). The sample consisted of blood, taken from a patient whose treatment included radiotherapy and nephrectomy. The DNA of the CDR3 is TGTGCCAGCAGCTTAGCAGAAGGCGCGGGCGAGCAGTACTTC. Protein sequence: CASSLAEGAGEQYF.